The 18 T cell receptor beta chains below all came from one sample that was sequenced in a study of response to subunit inactivated influenza vaccine. MiXCR was run by TCRdb on the RT-PCR reads, yielding one entry per CDR3 protein. The sample lists about 170,000 distinct CDR3 sequences, about an eighth occurring once. These same records also appear under a second study, on T cells expressing NK-cell markers. From that report: UMIs were included in TCR beta cDNA generated by 5'RACE template switching.

The sequences come from CD8+ T cells sorted from PBMCs, collected roughly 12 days after vaccination. The receptors were gathered from a man aged 50 or older who received an inactivated influenza vaccine.

In its sample, this clonotype was seen many times. The chain combines TRBV10-3 with TRBJ2-3; 7 positions match TRBD2. Trimming at V came to 6 bases and at J to 0 bases, leaving 6 bases not matched to a gene. This CDR3 has 15 amino acids. Germline loops: CDR1 ENHRY, CDR2 SYGVKD. This CDR3 is CAIRASGSSTDTQYF. DNA of the CDR3: TGTGCCATCAGGGCTAGCGGATCTAGCACAGATACGCAGTATTTT.

This clonotype occurred a few times. The rearrangement joins TRBV20-1 to TRBJ2-7, with 10 bases that match TRBD2. The length of the CDR3 is 14 residues. V was pared by 6 bases and J by 2 bases, with 7 bases of the junction left unmatched. Germline V gene sequence: CDR1 DFQATT, CDR2 SNEGSKA (reference sequence). The CDR3 DNA reads TGCAGTGCCCAGAGCCTAGCGGGAGCCTACGAGCAGTACTTC. This translates into CSAQSLAGAYEQYF.

This clonotype was observed a handful of times. This chain uses TRBV7-9 with TRBJ1-5; the D gene is possibly TRBD1 (5 bases). CDR3 length equals 17 residues. V gave up 1 base and J gave up 5 bases, with 18 bases separating them. CDR1 SEHNR and CDR2 FQNEAQ come from the germline V gene (reference sequence). This chain's CDR3 is CASSLDMWGSKDQPQHF. In DNA form, the CDR3 reads TGTGCCAGCAGCTTAGACATGTGGGGGAGTAAGGATCAGCCCCAGCATTTT.

The rearrangement uses TRBV6-1 and TRBJ1-2; D uncertain. The CDR3 runs to 16 residues. Between the trimmed V and J ends, which lost 2 bases and 4 bases, there was a span of 17 bases. The germline CDR1 and CDR2 sequences are MNHNS and SASEGT. The CDR3 is CASSELLDKPSYGYTF. The CDR3 nucleotides read TGTGCCAGCAGTGAACTCCTCGACAAGCCCAGCTATGGCTACACCTTC.

The genes are TRBV6-1 and TRBJ2-7, with 11 bases aligning to TRBD2. From germline, CDR1 is MNHNS and CDR2 SASEGT. The V and J ends lost 6 bases and 2 bases, in that order; junction bases with no gene match: 9. This CDR3 is 16 amino acids long. This CDR3 is CASSPGLAALTYEQYF. The CDR3 nucleotides are TGTGCCAGCAGCCCGGGACTAGCGGCTCTTACCTACGAGCAGTACTTC.

This clonotype was observed a few times. The V call is TRBV11-2, the J call TRBJ1-3, with D unclear. The germline gives CDR1 SGHAT, CDR2 FQNNGV. Trimming cost V 7 bases and J 0 bases, with 10 bases left between them. The CDR3 is 14 amino acids. The CDR3 reads CASTSGNSGNTIYF. The CDR3 coding sequence is TGTGCCAGCACCAGTGGGAACTCTGGAAACACCATATATTTT.

This clonotype showed up just once. Compared with germline, one end of the junction differs, possibly owing to a read error. The V call is TRBV19, the J call TRBJ2-7; D is perhaps TRBD2 (6 bases). Germline V gene data show CDR1 as LNHDA and CDR2 as SQIVND (reference sequence). The CDR3 length is 12 residues. The CDR3 DNA reads as TGTGTCAGTAGTATGGGGGGCTACGAGCAGTACTTC. As protein: CVSSMGGYEQYF.

This clonotype was counted a few times. The chain links TRBV27 to TRBJ2-3; D not resolved. V was shortened by 5 bases and J by 0 bases, with 9 bases between the two germline ends. CDR3 length: 14 residues. The germline gives CDR1 MNHEY, CDR2 SMNVEV (reference sequence). The CDR3 DNA follows: TGTGCCAGCAGTATCCTCTACAGCACAGATACGCAGTATTTT. It yields the protein CASSILYSTDTQYF.

The rearrangement uses TRBV6-1 and TRBJ2-2, with a weak D call TRBD1 (5 bases). This CDR3 contains 15 residues. V was clipped by 7 bases and J by 5 bases, with 17 bases between them. Looked up from germline, CDR1 is MNHNS and CDR2 is SASEGT. DNA of the CDR3: TGTGCCAGCATGCCAGGGATTTCCGGGACCGGGGAGCTGTTTTTT. Protein sequence: CASMPGISGTGELFF.

This clonotype was picked up many times. The chain links TRBV7-8 to TRBJ1-6, with D possibly TRBD1 on 5 matching bases. Trimming stripped 1 base from V and 7 bases from J, with 11 bases between. The CDR3 consists of 15 residues. CDR1 SGHVS and CDR2 FQNEAQ come from the germline V gene. CDR3 protein: CASSLGAGSNSPLHF. The CDR3 bases are TGTGCCAGCAGCTTAGGGGCAGGGTCGAATTCACCCCTCCACTTT. The variable domain in full, with the rest retrieved from reference TRBV7-8 and TRBJ1-6, is GAGVSQSPRYKVAKRGQDVALRCDPISGHVSLFWYQQALGQGPEFLTYFQNEAQLDKSGLPSDRFFAERPEGSVSTLKIQRTQQEDSAVYLCASSLGAGSNSPLHFGNGTRLTVT.

This clonotype was recorded many times. This chain joins TRBV11-3 and TRBJ1-3; the D is unclear. This CDR3 is built from 14 residues. With 5 bases removed from V and 0 bases from J, the gap between germline ends came to 8 bases. Germline V gives CDR1 SGHNT, CDR2 YENEEA. CDR3 sequence (DNA): TGTGCCAGCAGCCGGGGATTCTCTGGAAACACCATATATTTT. It codes for CASSRGFSGNTIYF.

The table lists this clonotype with many counts. This sequence joins TRBV27 and TRBJ2-3, with 13 bases lining up with TRBD2. Germline assignment: CDR1 MNHEY and CDR2 SMNVEV (reference sequence). J was trimmed by 8 bases and V by 5 bases; bases with no gene match: 10. The CDR3 contains 16 residues. The CDR3 spells CASSILGTSGAVTQYF. The CDR3 DNA reads as TGTGCCAGCAGTATCCTCGGGACTAGCGGGGCGGTTACGCAGTATTTT.

The chain joins TRBV29-1 to TRBJ1-2, with D possibly being TRBD1 (6 bases). The CDR3 extends over 13 amino acids. V lost 5 bases to trimming and J lost 4 bases, with 14 bases between them. CDR1 and CDR2 from the germline V gene are SQVTM and ANQGSEA. The DNA of the CDR3 is TGCAGCGTTCTGGGGGGCGAAAGCTATGGCTACACCTTC. Encoded protein: CSVLGGESYGYTF. The complete variable domain, with remaining parts taken from reference TRBV29-1 and TRBJ1-2, reads SAVISQKPSRDICQRGTSLTIQCQVDSQVTMMFWYRQQPGQSLTLIATANQGSEATYESGFVIDKFPISRPNLTFSTLTVSNMSPEDSSIYLCSVLGGESYGYTFGSGTRLTVV.

This clonotype was picked up many times. This chain joins TRBV20-1 and TRBJ2-7; no reliable D call. V was trimmed by 3 bases and J by 2 bases, leaving 11 bases between them. In germline, CDR1 is DFQATT, CDR2 SNEGSKA (reference sequence). The CDR3 has 13 residues. The chain's CDR3 is CSARGIEAYEQYF. As DNA, the CDR3 is TGCAGTGCTAGGGGGATTGAAGCCTACGAGCAGTACTTC.

The chain has TRBV29-1 and TRBJ2-7; 7 positions match TRBD2. This CDR3 is built from 13 residues. Germline V lookup: CDR1 SQVTM, CDR2 ANQGSEA. Trimming took 6 bases from V and 1 from J; bases not matched to a gene: 6. The CDR3 DNA sequence: TGCAGCGTCCCAGGGACTAAATCCTACGAGCAGTACTTC. Translating gives CSVPGTKSYEQYF.

This clonotype appeared many times. The rearrangement joins TRBV28 to TRBJ2-1; tentative D call: TRBD2 (5 bases). This CDR3 contains 15 residues. Germline V gives CDR1 MDHEN, CDR2 SYDVKM. Trimming took off 4 bases at V and 2 bases at J, with 12 bases between the two ends. Here the CDR3 reads CASSSRGRTYNEQFF. The CDR3 coding sequence is TGTGCCAGCAGTTCCCGCGGGCGAACCTACAATGAGCAGTTCTTC.

The CDR3 bases are TGTGCCAGCACCTCCCTGGGGACAACCACAGATACGCAGTATTTT. Translating it yields CASTSLGTTTDTQYF. The chain combines TRBV27 with TRBJ2-3, with D possibly being TRBD1 (6 bases). From germline, CDR1 is MNHEY and CDR2 SMNVEV (reference sequence). The germline V and J ends were trimmed by 7 bases and 2 bases, with 16 bases remaining between them. There are 15 residues in the CDR3.

The rearrangement links TRBV28 to TRBJ2-5; 8 nucleotides match TRBD1. Per the germline V gene, CDR1 is MDHEN and CDR2 is SYDVKM. The CDR3 sequence is 14 residues long. V lost 10 bases, J lost 4 bases, and 11 bases stayed unmatched. The CDR3 coding sequence is TGTGCCACCGACCGGGCAGGGGGCGGAGAGACCCAGTACTTC. The encoded protein is CATDRAGGGETQYF.